The present TCR beta chain was sequenced within a study of OX40 agonist ivuxolimab in advanced cancers. Study information: Every patient in dose escalation had hepatocellular carcinoma, melanoma, renal cell or head and neck cancer. Points from the study as a whole: Dosing at 0.1 to 3.0 mg/kg was accompanied by clonal expansion of CD4+ and CD8+ blood T cells by week 6.

Blood got drawn at baseline, again on cycle 4 day 1, and then on cycle 7 day 1. The CDR3 length is 12 residues. V lost 6 bases, J lost 6 bases, and 12 bases lay in between. CDR1 and CDR2 from the germline V gene are SQVTM and ANQGSEA. Assay used: immunoSEQ multiplex PCR; TCRdb lists only in-frame clones, some missing. The sample records tens of thousands of clones, 85% to 90% being singletons. This clone was observed once. Antigen specificity is unknown. Sequencing was performed on CD4+ or CD8+ T cells sorted from blood, taken in a trial of the OX40 agonist ivuxolimab. The gene calls are TRBV29-1 and TRBJ2-4; maybe TRBD1 (6 bases). The sequence derives from an adult with an advanced solid tumor such as melanoma, head and neck, liver or kidney cancer. For the CDR3, the DNA is TGCAGCGTCCGTAAACAGGGAAACATTCAGTACTTC. Translating gives CSVRKQGNIQYF. The full variable domain, in which reference TRBV29-1 and TRBJ2-4 provide the parts outside the CDR3, is SAVISQKPSRDICQRGTSLTIQCQVDSQVTMMFWYRQQPGQSLTLIATANQGSEATYESGFVIDKFPISRPNLTFSTLTVSNMSPEDSSIYLCSVRKQGNIQYFGAGTRLSVL.